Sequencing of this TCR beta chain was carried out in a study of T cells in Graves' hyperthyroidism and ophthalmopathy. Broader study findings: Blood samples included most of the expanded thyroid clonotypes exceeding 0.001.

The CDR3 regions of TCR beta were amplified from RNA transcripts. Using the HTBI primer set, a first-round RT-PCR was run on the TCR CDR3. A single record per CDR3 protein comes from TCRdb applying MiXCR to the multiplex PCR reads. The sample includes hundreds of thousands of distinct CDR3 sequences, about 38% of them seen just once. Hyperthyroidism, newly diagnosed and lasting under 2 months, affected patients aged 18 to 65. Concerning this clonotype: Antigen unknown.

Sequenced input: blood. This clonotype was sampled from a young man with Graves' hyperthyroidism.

The CDR3 DNA reads as TGTGCCAGCAGTCCGTCCACTAGCGACGAGCAGTACTTC. Translating gives CASSPSTSDEQYF. This chain connects TRBV28 to TRBJ2-7, with 7 bases matching TRBD2. Trimming at V came to 5 bases and at J to 5 bases, leaving 6 bases not matched to a gene. This CDR3 spans 13 amino acids. CDR1 and CDR2 (germline): MDHEN, SYDVKM.